The sequence of this T cell receptor beta chain was determined in a study of cytomegalovirus exposure and HLA in healthy donors. Study outcomes and limitations: A later analysis reported that several of the most significant clusters appeared to be linked to common viral pathogens, among them Epstein-Barr virus. It was taken for granted in presence/absence analyses that sequencing depth across donors was roughly uniform. Investigators reported about 160 TCR beta chains as tied to cytomegalovirus. Most TCR sequences were uncommon, yet certain public TCRs appeared in many donors.

There are 15 residues in the CDR3. With V trimmed by 6 bases and J by 6 bases, 14 bases remained unmatched. CDR1 is MNHEY, CDR2 SVGAGI, per germline. As for this clone: What it binds is not known.

PCR amplification relied on 60 Vbeta primers (plus 13 Jbeta primers). Only in-frame clones appear in the TCRdb table, and some are missing; sequencing was by immunoSEQ multiplex PCR. The table shows more than 90,000 clones, with 65% to 90% occurring only once. This TCR came from a woman in her 70s in good health and CMV-seropositive. This rearrangement joins TRBV6-5 to TRBJ2-7; 7 bases are shared with TRBD1. Sequenced: PBMCs. CDR3 loop: CASSPRQGVLPEQYF. The CDR3 nucleotides read TGTGCCAGCAGCCCCCGACAGGGTGTACTTCCCGAGCAGTACTTC.